One sample yielded the 7 T cell receptor beta chains listed below, sequenced in a study of cytomegalovirus exposure and HLA in healthy donors. A multiplex PCR was run with 60 Vbeta primers and 13 Jbeta primers. The protocol was immunoSEQ multiplex PCR, while the TCRdb copy is restricted to in-frame clones and leaves out a portion. The data contain some 190,000 clones, 65% to 85% of them singletons. The sample taken for sequencing was PBMCs. The receptor source for this set is a male donor in good health and CMV-seronegative.

V gene TRBV5-1 combines with J gene TRBJ2-3, with a possible D match to TRBD2 (5 bases). Germline lookup yields CDR1 SGHRS and CDR2 YFSETQ. This CDR3 is 15 amino acids long. The V and J ends lost 1 base and 0 bases respectively, with 9 bases between them. The CDR3 DNA is TGCGCCAGCAGCTTGTACGCGGGCAGCACAGATACGCAGTATTTT. Its protein is CASSLYAGSTDTQYF. The variable domain in full, with the rest retrieved from reference TRBV5-1 and TRBJ2-3, is KAGVTQTPRYLIKTRGQQVTLSCSPISGHRSVSWYQQTPGQGLQFLFEYFSETQRNKGNFPGRFSGRQFSNSRSEMNVSTLELGDSALYLCASSLYAGSTDTQYFGPGTRLTVL.

The rearrangement links TRBV30 to TRBJ1-2; TRBD1 matches 8 bases. Germline V lookup: CDR1 GTSNPN, CDR2 SVGIG (reference sequence). There are 15 residues in the CDR3. The V and J ends lost 0 bases and 8 bases, in that order; junction bases with no gene match: 11. The CDR3 nucleotides read TGTGCCTGGAGTGTAATGGACAGGGCGGTGAACGGCTACACCTTC. Translation gives CAWSVMDRAVNGYTF. Variable domain in full (rest from reference TRBV30 and TRBJ1-2): SQTIHQWPATLVQPVGSPLSLECTVEGTSNPNLYWYRQAAGRGLQLLFYSVGIGQISSEVPQNLSASRPQDRQFILSSKKLLLSDSGFYLCAWSVMDRAVNGYTFGSGTRLTVV.

This chain joins TRBV19 and TRBJ1-3, with D unclear. This CDR3 region has 15 residues. V was trimmed by 2 bases and J by 6 bases, leaving 14 bases between them. From germline, CDR1 is LNHDA and CDR2 SQIVND (reference sequence). The CDR3 bases are TGTGCCAGTAGTATACTACCCATACGAGCAAACACCATATATTTT. Protein: CASSILPIRANTIYF. Full variable domain (remainder filled in from reference TRBV19 and TRBJ1-3): DGGITQSPKYLFRKEGQNVTLSCEQNLNHDAMYWYRQDPGQGLRLIYYSQIVNDFQKGDIAEGYSVSREKKESFPLTVTSAQKNPTAFYLCASSILPIRANTIYFGEGSWLTVV.

The chain combines TRBV10-2 with TRBJ1-2; D is perhaps TRBD1 (6 bases). The CDR3 is 14 amino acids. Per the germline V gene, CDR1 is WSHSY and CDR2 is SAAADI. Trimming removed 6 bases at V and 5 bases at J, with 16 bases between. CDR3 nucleotides: TGCGCCAGCAGCCCTGAGGCAGGGGTTTATGGCTACACCTTC. Protein sequence: CASSPEAGVYGYTF.

The gene calls are TRBV6-1 and TRBJ1-2, with D tentatively TRBD1 (5 bases). CDR1 and CDR2 from the germline V gene are MNHNS and SASEGT. With 7 bases removed from V and 11 bases from J, the gap between germline ends came to 20 bases. This CDR3 comprises 13 residues. CDR3 bases: TGTGCCAGCAATGCGGGGCCTGCGGGACGGTACACCTTC. Its translation is CASNAGPAGRYTF.

V and J are TRBV6-6 and TRBJ2-7; possible D gene TRBD2, 6 bases. The V end lost 7 bases, the J end lost 6 bases, and 16 bases lay between the germline ends. Germline CDR1 and CDR2: MNHNY and SVGAGI (reference sequence). The CDR3 spans 13 residues. Here the CDR3 DNA reads TGTGCCAGCACGGAGGGAGAGGTCGGCGAGCAGTACTTC. It specifies CASTEGEVGEQYF.

This chain uses TRBV7-9 with TRBJ2-7, with D perhaps matching TRBD1 (7 bases). CDR3 length: 13 residues. Germline V gene sequence: CDR1 SEHNR, CDR2 FQNEAQ (reference sequence). Trimming pared 1 base from V and 8 bases from J, leaving 12 bases between. CDR3 DNA: TGTGCCAGCAGCTTAGGGGGGGACAGCCAGCAGTACTTC. Its translation: CASSLGGDSQQYF.